Below are 9 T cell receptor beta chains sequenced from a single sample in a study of regulatory T cells in long-lasting Graves disease. Building of the TCR beta libraries involved iRepertoire HTBI primers and Arm-PCR of CDR3 regions. TCRdb re-called the multiplex PCR reads through MiXCR, storing one row per CDR3 protein. The sample lists about 440,000 distinct CDR3 sequences, roughly 17% seen once, with about 23% in the top ten. The time point denotes: newly diagnosed GD, antithyroid drugs for less than 3 months. The authors made the TCR library using RNA they extracted from PBMCs. These data were likewise used in another study, on T cells in Graves' hyperthyroidism and ophthalmopathy.

Here the sequenced sample was peripheral blood mononuclear cells (PBMCs), taken at new diagnosis, from a patient treated with antithyroid drugs. The receptors stem from a woman aged 18-29 years with Graves disease.

This clonotype was recorded at least ten times. The chain links TRBV30 to TRBJ1-5; D gene unclear. The V and J ends lost 1 base and 0 bases respectively, with 13 bases between them. In germline, CDR1 is GTSNPN, CDR2 SVGIG (reference sequence). The CDR3 consists of 16 residues. In nucleotides, the CDR3 is TGTGCCTGGAGTGACAGCATCGGGGTTAGCAATCAGCCCCAGCATTTT. This gives the protein CAWSDSIGVSNQPQHF.

Ten or more counts support this clonotype. This CDR3 reads CASSPTGAIYEQYF. CDR3 coding DNA: TGTGCCAGCTCACCAACAGGGGCCATCTACGAGCAGTACTTC. The chain combines TRBV18 with TRBJ2-7; 7 nucleotides agree with TRBD1. The germline V gene has CDR1 KGHSH and CDR2 LQKENI. The junction had 4 bases not matched to a gene; V was cut back by 2 bases and J by 3 bases. The CDR3 sequence is 14 residues long.

The table lists this clonotype with many counts. The J gene is TRBJ2-3, the V gene TRBV2; no definite D call. The CDR3 is 14 amino acids. Trimming shortened V by 6 bases and J by 3 bases, and 13 bases separated the two germline ends. The germline gives CDR1 SNHLY, CDR2 FYNNEI. CDR3 loop: CASRATSPTDTQYF. CDR3 in DNA: TGTGCCAGCAGGGCCACTTCCCCAACAGATACGCAGTATTTT.

This clonotype was counted ten times or more. The chain is built from TRBV30 and TRBJ2-1, with TRBD2 matching 13 bases. Per the germline V gene, CDR1 is GTSNPN and CDR2 is SVGIG (reference sequence). The CDR3 spans 18 residues. The ends lost 6 bases at V and 2 bases at J; junction bases unmatched: 13. The CDR3 is CACLLAGGRKGPYNEQFF. CDR3 in DNA: TGTGCCTGCCTACTAGCGGGAGGGCGCAAGGGACCCTACAATGAGCAGTTCTTC.

This clonotype was seen many times. V usage is TRBV6-5 and J usage is TRBJ2-3; 8 positions agree with TRBD1. The germline gives CDR1 MNHEY, CDR2 SVGAGI. The trim removed 2 bases at V and 3 bases at J, leaving 1 base unmatched. This CDR3 contains 14 residues. The DNA for the CDR3 is TGTGCCAGCAGTTACGACAGGGGAACAGATACGCAGTATTTT. This sequence encodes CASSYDRGTDTQYF.

The V call is TRBV4-1, the J call TRBJ1-5; 9 bases are a match to TRBD1. This CDR3 is built from 14 residues. Per germline, CDR1 MGHRA and CDR2 YSYEKL. V shed 6 bases and J 5 bases; nucleotides not matched to a gene: 5. The CDR3 coding sequence is TGCGCCAGCAGAAAGGACAGGGGAGATCAGCCCCAGCATTTT. This translates into CASRKDRGDQPQHF.

This clonotype was observed a few times. This chain joins TRBV24-1 and TRBJ2-7, with D maybe TRBD1 (6 bases). This CDR3 region has 17 residues. V was trimmed by 8 bases and J by 2 bases, leaving 24 bases between them. Per the germline V gene, CDR1 is KGHDR and CDR2 is SFDVKD. The CDR3, as DNA: TGTGCCACCACCTTGAGGACAGCCGCCTACTTTACCTACGAGCAGTACTTC. Protein sequence: CATTLRTAAYFTYEQYF.

Worth noting for this clonotype: A much larger clone differs by one base, so this may be a read error. In this CDR3 the conserved last residue, phenylalanine or tryptophan, is missing, so a read error is likely. This chain uses TRBV5-5 with TRBJ1-5, with D possibly TRBD1 on 5 matching bases. This CDR3 is 13 amino acids long. Germline V CDR1 and CDR2: SGHKS, YYEKEE (reference sequence). V was clipped by 4 bases and J by 9 bases, with 14 bases between them. The CDR3 loop is CASSTSGGSPQHL. CDR3 bases: TGTGCCAGCAGCACCTCCGGGGGGTCGCCCCAGCATCTT.

This clonotype was recorded a few times. V gene TRBV6-1 combines with J gene TRBJ2-7, with a weak D call TRBD1 (6 bases). Germline CDR1 is MNHNS and CDR2 is SASEGT. The V end was cut by 10 bases, the J end by 2 bases, with 12 bases between. The CDR3 consists of 12 residues. CDR3 in amino acids: CATRRGTYEQYF. The CDR3 region has the DNA TGTGCCACCCGAAGGGGGACCTACGAGCAGTACTTC.